The 25 T cell receptor beta chains listed next were all sequenced from one sample in a study of post-analysis software for immune sequencing data. General observations from the study: Among four or five TRBV segments more frequent in patients than controls were TRBV5-6, TRBV5-1 and TRBV20-1.

The library was made from cDNA and included unique molecular identifiers. TCRdb reprocessed the PCR reads via MiXCR and lists one record per CDR3 protein. The sample includes about 400,000 distinct CDR3 sequences, approximately 38% of them seen just once. These receptors lack a known antigen. The sequenced sample was blood. The receptors were gathered from a girl aged 5-17 years with multiple sclerosis.

This clonotype was seen only a few times. This chain joins TRBV11-2 and TRBJ2-1, with D possibly being TRBD2 (5 bases). CDR3 length: 14 residues. The germline gives CDR1 SGHAT, CDR2 FQNNGV. Trimming took off 6 bases at V and 0 bases at J, with 9 bases between the two ends. CDR3: CASRSTSSYNEQFF. CDR3 bases: TGTGCCAGCAGATCTACTAGCTCCTACAATGAGCAGTTCTTC.

This clonotype turned up a few times. The rearrangement links TRBV14 to TRBJ2-3; D unclear. CDR3 length: 17 amino acids. V lost 2 bases and J lost 0, with 15 bases in between. The germline gives CDR1 SGHDN, CDR2 FVKESK. CDR3 region: CASSQYPPTVSTDTQYF. The CDR3 nucleotides read TGTGCCAGCAGCCAATACCCGCCAACAGTCAGCACAGATACGCAGTATTTT.

The chain has TRBV7-2 and TRBJ2-7; a weak D match, TRBD1 (6 bases). The germline V gene encodes CDR1 SGHTA and CDR2 FQGNSA. The CDR3 contains 15 residues. The V gene lost 3 bases and the J gene lost 0 bases, with 12 bases spanning the gap. The CDR3 DNA follows: TGTGCCAGCAGCTTGGTCCGGGACAACTCCTACGAGCAGTACTTC. Translated: CASSLVRDNSYEQYF.

This chain joins TRBV7-9 and TRBJ1-4, with D tentatively TRBD1 (6 bases). Trimming stripped 5 bases from V and 7 bases from J, with 14 bases between. The germline V gene has CDR1 SEHNR and CDR2 FQNEAQ (reference sequence). This CDR3 is built from 14 residues. The CDR3 DNA follows: TGTGCCAGCAGCCCCCCCGGGGACATTGAAAAACTGTTTTTT. This encodes CASSPPGDIEKLFF.

This clonotype has only one observation. Sequence at one end of the junction differs from germline and may be a read error. V usage is TRBV3-1 and J usage is TRBJ1-5; D remains ambiguous. Germline CDR1 is LGHDT and CDR2 is YNNKEL (reference sequence). The CDR3 consists of 14 residues. This chain's CDR3 is CACSSGGENQPQHF. In nucleotides, the CDR3 is TGTGCCTGCAGCTCCGGAGGAGAAAATCAGCCCCAGCATTTT.

This clonotype was seen only a few times. The V gene is TRBV14, the J gene TRBJ2-5, with D unresolved. CDR1 is SGHDN and CDR2 is FVKESK in the germline V gene. Trimming took 0 bases from V and 2 from J, leaving 13 bases between them. The CDR3 is 16 amino acids. CDR3 protein: CASSQDLPGPQETQYF. CDR3 nucleotides: TGTGCCAGCAGCCAAGATCTTCCAGGTCCGCAAGAGACCCAGTACTTC.

This clonotype was seen a handful of times. The chain recombines TRBV6-2 or TRBV6-3 with TRBJ2-3; D is possibly TRBD1 (5 bases). This CDR3 is built from 13 residues. V was clipped by 5 bases and J by 3 bases, with 9 bases between them. Per the germline V gene, CDR1 is MNHEY and CDR2 is SVGEGT. CDR3 protein: CASSARQTDTQYF. DNA of the CDR3: TGTGCCAGCAGTGCCAGACAGACAGATACGCAGTATTTT.

Only a few counts were recorded for this clonotype. The CDR3: CASSPALGEQFF. The CDR3, as DNA: TGTGCCAGCAGCCCCGCGCTGGGTGAGCAGTTCTTC. This chain joins TRBV7-9 and TRBJ2-1, with D uncertain. The CDR3 spans 12 residues. Germline V gene data show CDR1 as SEHNR and CDR2 as FQNEAQ (reference sequence). The V end lost 5 bases, the J end lost 9 bases, and 11 bases lay between the germline ends.

The chain employs TRBV12-3 or TRBV12-4 and TRBJ2-1, with 9 positions matching TRBD2. This CDR3 is 14 amino acids long. The ends lost 3 bases at V and 9 bases at J; junction bases unmatched: 6. The CDR3 DNA sequence: TGTGCCAGCAGTTTCGGCGGGGGGGCTGTTGAGCAGTTCTTC. Translating gives CASSFGGGAVEQFF.

This clonotype was detected a few times. The chain carries TRBV10-3 and TRBJ1-2, with TRBD1 matching over 8 bases. This CDR3 is 12 amino acids long. V trimming: 6 bases; J trimming: 3 bases; junction bases outside the gene matches: 0. CDR1 is ENHRY, CDR2 SYGVKD, per germline. CDR3 in amino acids: CAIRDRDYGYTF. Written as DNA, the CDR3 is TGTGCCATCAGGGACAGGGACTATGGCTACACCTTC.

The V and J genes are TRBV4-1 and TRBJ2-1, with D unresolved. This CDR3 is 14 amino acids long. Trimming left V 3 bases short and J 2 bases short, with 8 bases between. CDR1 MGHRA and CDR2 YSYEKL come from the germline V gene. The CDR3 coding sequence is TGCGCCAGCAGCCAGACATACCCCTACAATGAGCAGTTCTTC. This codes for CASSQTYPYNEQFF.

The rearrangement uses TRBV5-1 and TRBJ2-1; perhaps D is TRBD1 or TRBD2 (7 bases each). V shed 4 bases and J shed 4 bases, with 18 bases lying between them. This CDR3 spans 16 amino acids. Per the germline V gene, CDR1 is SGHRS and CDR2 is YFSETQ. CDR3 nucleotides: TGCGCCAGCAGCCGGGGGGACAGCAACTTTTACAATGAGCAGTTCTTC. Amino acids: CASSRGDSNFYNEQFF.

This clonotype was counted many times. This chain uses TRBV7-8 with TRBJ1-6; 10 nucleotides line up with TRBD1. V gave up 3 bases and J gave up 7 bases; unmatched junction bases: 6. Germline CDR1 is SGHVS and CDR2 is FQNEAQ. The CDR3 sequence is 16 residues long. This CDR3 is CASSFSGTGVNSPLHF. Written as DNA, the CDR3 is TGTGCCAGCAGCTTTTCCGGGACAGGGGTCAATTCACCCCTCCACTTT.

CDR3 loop: CASSPRGRINTEAFF. The CDR3 coding sequence is TGTGCCAGCAGCCCCCGGGGACGGATAAACACTGAAGCTTTCTTT. This chain links TRBV7-9 with TRBJ1-1; a weak D match, TRBD1 (5 bases). Germline CDR1 SEHNR, CDR2 FQNEAQ (reference sequence). V was trimmed by 5 bases and J by 2 bases, leaving 15 bases between them. The CDR3 loop spans 15 amino acids.

The V gene is TRBV5-6, the J gene TRBJ2-1, with 7 positions matching TRBD2. With V trimmed by 2 bases and J by 6 bases, 8 bases remained unmatched. The CDR3 is 15 residues long. Germline lookup yields CDR1 SGHDT and CDR2 YYEEEE. The CDR3 nucleotides are TGTGCCAGCAGCTTCGGACTAGTCAGGGTCAATGAGCAGTTCTTC. Encoded protein: CASSFGLVRVNEQFF. Together with reference TRBV5-6 and TRBJ2-1, the CDR3 gives the full variable domain: DAGVTQSPTHLIKTRGQQVTLRCSPKSGHDTVSWYQQALGQGPQFIFQYYEEEERQRGNFPDRFSGHQFPNYSSELNVNALLLGDSALYLCASSFGLVRVNEQFFGPGTRLTVL.

The chain employs TRBV15 and TRBJ2-3; D is ambiguous. This CDR3 spans 13 amino acids. V dropped 1 base and J dropped 4 bases, with 6 bases sitting between them. Germline CDR1 LNHNV, CDR2 YYDKDF (reference sequence). The CDR3 sequence: CATSRVWADTQYF. The CDR3 coding sequence is TGTGCCACCAGCAGAGTTTGGGCAGATACGCAGTATTTT.

This chain joins TRBV24-1 and TRBJ1-5; TRBD1 matches 8 bases. CDR1 and CDR2 from the germline V gene are KGHDR and SFDVKD. V lost 2 bases, J lost 1 base, and 9 bases stayed unmatched. CDR3 length: 18 residues. This chain's CDR3 is CATSDSYDRGTSNQPQHF. Written as DNA, the CDR3 is TGTGCCACCAGTGATTCATACGACAGGGGTACGAGCAATCAGCCCCAGCATTTT.

J is TRBJ2-3 and V is TRBV12-3 or TRBV12-4; D is unclear. With 6 bases removed from V and 0 bases from J, the gap between germline ends came to 10 bases. This CDR3 is 14 amino acids long. This CDR3 reads CASSFFDSTDTQYF. In DNA, the CDR3 is TGTGCCAGCAGCTTTTTCGACAGCACAGATACGCAGTATTTT.

The genes are TRBV6-1 and TRBJ2-5; unclear D gene. The CDR3 sequence is 13 residues long. The germline V gene has CDR1 MNHNS and CDR2 SASEGT. V shed 7 bases and J shed 4 bases, with 13 bases lying between them. CDR3 region: CASNAFPTETQYF. CDR3 nucleotide sequence: TGTGCCAGCAACGCTTTTCCTACAGAGACCCAGTACTTC.

This chain uses TRBV20-1 with TRBJ2-3, with a possible D match to TRBD2 (6 bases). This CDR3 is built from 14 residues. The germline CDR1 and CDR2 sequences are DFQATT and SNEGSKA (reference sequence). V lost 3 bases, J lost 1 base, and 11 bases lay in between. The CDR3 loop reads CSASRASGTDTQYF. Here the CDR3 DNA reads TGCAGTGCTAGCCGGGCTAGCGGCACAGATACGCAGTATTTT.

The rearrangement uses TRBV3-1 and TRBJ2-5, with 7 bases identical to TRBD2. J gave up 2 bases and V 3 bases, and 3 bases lay outside the gene matches. Germline V gives CDR1 LGHDT, CDR2 YNNKEL (reference sequence). The CDR3 runs 14 residues. Here the CDR3 DNA reads TGTGCCAGCAGCCACGGGGGGTCTCAAGAGACCCAGTACTTC. Translating it yields CASSHGGSQETQYF.

The gene calls are TRBV6-1 and TRBJ2-5; 7 nucleotides match TRBD1. Germline loops: CDR1 MNHNS, CDR2 SASEGT. The junction had 10 bases not matched to a gene; V was cut back by 6 bases and J by 12 bases. This CDR3 has 12 residues. Written as DNA, the CDR3 is TGTGCCAGCAGCTCCAGACAGGGTTCGGAGTACTTC. Translation: CASSSRQGSEYF.

The chain recombines TRBV30 with TRBJ1-2, with unresolved D. V was shortened by 1 base and J by 2 bases, with 11 bases between the two germline ends. This CDR3 region has 14 residues. CDR1 is GTSNPN, CDR2 SVGIG, per germline (reference sequence). In DNA, the CDR3 is TGTGCCTGGAGTGCGCTGGGAGGGAACTATGGCTACACCTTC. This translates into CAWSALGGNYGYTF.

This clonotype was observed a few times. The chain has TRBV24-1 and TRBJ2-4; D possibly corresponds to TRBD1 (5 bases). CDR1 KGHDR and CDR2 SFDVKD come from the germline V gene. V was clipped by 4 bases and J by 0 bases, with 9 bases between them. The CDR3 totals 15 residues. The CDR3 bases are TGTGCCACCAGTGACAGGGAACTAGCCAAAAACATTCAGTACTTC. Translation: CATSDRELAKNIQYF.

In its sample, this clonotype was seen a few times. The chain uses TRBV7-9 and TRBJ2-7; D unclear. V gave up 5 bases and J gave up 0 bases, with 8 bases separating them. Germline lookup yields CDR1 SEHNR and CDR2 FQNEAQ (reference sequence). This CDR3 is 13 amino acids long. The CDR3 protein is CASSPHASYEQYF. Written as DNA, the CDR3 is TGTGCCAGCAGCCCCCACGCCTCCTACGAGCAGTACTTC.